This TCR beta chain originates from a study of response to subunit inactivated influenza vaccine. As for this clonotype: Antigen specificity is unknown.

One entry per CDR3 protein, called by TCRdb with MiXCR from the RT-PCR reads. The sample holds 750,000 to 850,000 distinct CDR3 sequences, about a fifth seen once. Notes on the study in general: Few additional T cells are recruited per seasonal influenza vaccination, authors suggested.

Trimming removed 4 bases from V and 2 bases from J, with 14 bases in between. The CDR3 is made up of 15 amino acids. CDR1 and CDR2 from the germline V gene are SGHTA and FQGTGA. The source material was PBMCs from blood, sampled around 5 days after vaccination. This clonotype was obtained from a man aged 45-60 years who received an inactivated influenza vaccine. The V gene is TRBV7-3, the J gene TRBJ2-5; possibly TRBD1 for D (8 bases). The CDR3 loop reads CASSSGQGGQETQYF. The CDR3, as DNA: TGTGCCAGCAGCTCCGGACAGGGAGGGCAAGAGACCCAGTACTTC. The full variable domain, its missing parts supplied by reference TRBV7-3 and TRBJ2-5, is GAGVSQTPSNKVTEKGKYVELRCDPISGHTALYWYRQSLGQGPEFLIYFQGTGAADDSGLPNDRFFAVRPEGSVSTLKIQRTERGDSAVYLCASSSGQGGQETQYFGPGTRLLVL.